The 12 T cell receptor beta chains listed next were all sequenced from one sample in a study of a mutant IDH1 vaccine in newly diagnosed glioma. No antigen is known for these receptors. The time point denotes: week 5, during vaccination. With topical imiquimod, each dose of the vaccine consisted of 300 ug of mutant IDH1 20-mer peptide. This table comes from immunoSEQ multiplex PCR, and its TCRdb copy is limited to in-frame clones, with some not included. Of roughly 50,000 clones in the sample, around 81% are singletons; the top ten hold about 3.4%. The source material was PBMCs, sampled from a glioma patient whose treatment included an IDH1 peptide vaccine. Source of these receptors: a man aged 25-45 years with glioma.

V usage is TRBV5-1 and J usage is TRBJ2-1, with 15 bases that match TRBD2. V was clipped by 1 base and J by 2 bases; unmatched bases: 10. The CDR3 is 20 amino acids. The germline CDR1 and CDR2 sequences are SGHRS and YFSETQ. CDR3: CASSLPDGTSGGSAYNEQFF. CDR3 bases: TGCGCCAGCAGCTTGCCTGACGGGACTAGCGGGGGGAGTGCCTACAATGAGCAGTTCTTC.

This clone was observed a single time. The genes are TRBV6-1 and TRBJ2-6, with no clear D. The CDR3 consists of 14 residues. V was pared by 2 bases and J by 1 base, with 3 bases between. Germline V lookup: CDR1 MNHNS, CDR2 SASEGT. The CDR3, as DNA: TGTGCCAGCAGTGAACTGTCTGGGGCCAACGTCCTGACTTTC. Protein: CASSELSGANVLTF.

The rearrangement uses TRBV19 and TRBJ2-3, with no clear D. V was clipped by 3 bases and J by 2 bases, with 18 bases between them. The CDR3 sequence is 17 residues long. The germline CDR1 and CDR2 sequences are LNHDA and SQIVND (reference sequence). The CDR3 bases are TGTGCCAGTAGTATCTCTTACAGTCAAACTGTCACAGATACGCAGTATTTT. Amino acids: CASSISYSQTVTDTQYF.

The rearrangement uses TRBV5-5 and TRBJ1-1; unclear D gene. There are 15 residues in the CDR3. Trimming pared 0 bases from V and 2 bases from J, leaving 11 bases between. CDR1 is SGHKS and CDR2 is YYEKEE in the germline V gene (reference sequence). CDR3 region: CASSLGNPGNTEAFF. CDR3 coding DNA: TGTGCCAGCAGCTTGGGCAATCCAGGCAACACTGAAGCTTTCTTT.

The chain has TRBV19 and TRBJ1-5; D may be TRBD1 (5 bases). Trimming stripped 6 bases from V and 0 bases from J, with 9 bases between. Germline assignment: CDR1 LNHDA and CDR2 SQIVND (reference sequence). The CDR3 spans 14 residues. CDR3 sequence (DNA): TGTGCCAGTAGGACAGTAAATAGCAATCAGCCCCAGCATTTT. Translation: CASRTVNSNQPQHF.

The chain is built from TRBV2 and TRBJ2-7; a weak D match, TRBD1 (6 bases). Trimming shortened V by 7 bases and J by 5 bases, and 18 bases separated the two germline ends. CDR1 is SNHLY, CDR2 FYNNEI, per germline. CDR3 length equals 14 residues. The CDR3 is CASNPQGTGNEQYF. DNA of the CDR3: TGTGCCAGCAACCCACAGGGAACGGGCAACGAGCAGTACTTC.

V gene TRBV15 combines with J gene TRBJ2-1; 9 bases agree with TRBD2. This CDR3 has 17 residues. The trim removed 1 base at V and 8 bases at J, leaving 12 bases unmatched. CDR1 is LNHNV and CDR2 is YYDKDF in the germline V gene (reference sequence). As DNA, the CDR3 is TGTGCCACCAGCAGAGGGCCCCGATTAGCGGGGGAGGATGAGCAGTTCTTC. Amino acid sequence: CATSRGPRLAGEDEQFF.

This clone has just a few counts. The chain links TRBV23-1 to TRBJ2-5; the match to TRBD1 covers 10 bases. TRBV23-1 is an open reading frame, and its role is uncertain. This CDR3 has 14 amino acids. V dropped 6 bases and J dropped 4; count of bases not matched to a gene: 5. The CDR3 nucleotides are TGCGCCAGCAGCCGGGACAGGGGAGGAGAGACCCAGTACTTC. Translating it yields CASSRDRGGETQYF.

CDR3: CASSKGSGGEAFF. The CDR3 nucleotides are TGCGCCAGCAGCAAAGGTTCGGGGGGTGAAGCTTTCTTT. The J gene is TRBJ1-1, the V gene TRBV5-1; TRBD1 is a possible D gene (5 bases). Germline lookup yields CDR1 SGHRS and CDR2 YFSETQ. This CDR3 region has 13 residues. V dropped 4 bases and J dropped 7 bases, with 14 bases sitting between them.

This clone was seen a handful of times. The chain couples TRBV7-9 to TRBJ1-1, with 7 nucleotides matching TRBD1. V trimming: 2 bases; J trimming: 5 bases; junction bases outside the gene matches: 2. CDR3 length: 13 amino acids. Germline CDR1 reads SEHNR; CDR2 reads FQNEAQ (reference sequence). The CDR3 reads CASSLKGATEAFF. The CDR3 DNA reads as TGTGCCAGCAGCTTAAAGGGGGCTACTGAAGCTTTCTTT.

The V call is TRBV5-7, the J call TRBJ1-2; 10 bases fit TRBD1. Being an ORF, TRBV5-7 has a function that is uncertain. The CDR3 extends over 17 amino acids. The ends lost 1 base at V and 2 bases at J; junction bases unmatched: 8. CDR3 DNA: TGTGCCAGCAGCTTGAGGGCCGGACAGGGGGGAAACTATGGCTACACCTTC. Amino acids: CASSLRAGQGGNYGYTF.

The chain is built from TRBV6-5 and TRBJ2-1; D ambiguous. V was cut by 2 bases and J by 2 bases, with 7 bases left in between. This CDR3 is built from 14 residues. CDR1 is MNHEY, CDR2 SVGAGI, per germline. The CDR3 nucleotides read TGTGCCAGCAGTTACCAGTACCCCTACAATGAGCAGTTCTTC. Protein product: CASSYQYPYNEQFF.